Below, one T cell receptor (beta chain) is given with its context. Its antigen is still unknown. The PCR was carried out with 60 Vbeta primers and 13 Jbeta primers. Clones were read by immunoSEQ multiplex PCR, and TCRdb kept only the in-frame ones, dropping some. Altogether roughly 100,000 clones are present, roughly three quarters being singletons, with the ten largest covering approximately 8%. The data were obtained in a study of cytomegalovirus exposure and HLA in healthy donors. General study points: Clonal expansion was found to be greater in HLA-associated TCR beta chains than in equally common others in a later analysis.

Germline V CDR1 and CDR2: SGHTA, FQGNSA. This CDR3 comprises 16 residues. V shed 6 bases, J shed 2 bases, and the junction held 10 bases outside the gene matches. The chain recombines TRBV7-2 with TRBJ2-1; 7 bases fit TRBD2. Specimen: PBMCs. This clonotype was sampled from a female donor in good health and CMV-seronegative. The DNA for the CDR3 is TGTGCCAGCAGTTTCCGGGCCGGGGGGACCTACAATGAGCAGTTCTTC. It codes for CASSFRAGGTYNEQFF.